One and the same sample provided the 26 T cell receptor beta chains below, sequenced in a study of vaccination and CD4 T cells after COVID-19. Indicated treatment: approximately 9-day PBMC culture with coronavirus spike peptide pools or control peptides (ViraFEST assay). Their antigens remain unidentified. Sequencing of the DNA from cultured CD4+ T cells was carried out with the Oncomine TCR Beta short-read assay. TCRdb analysed the PCR reads with MiXCR anew, one entry per CDR3 protein. The sample has 15,000 to 20,000 distinct CDR3 sequences, 36% seen once; the top ten hold about 23%. This material consisted of CD4+ T cells from blood, cultured in vitro, taken before SARS-CoV-2 vaccination. Every receptor here comes from a human donor who received a COVID-19 vaccine.

This clonotype turned up a few times. The CDR3: CASSIGQLETQYF. Written as DNA, the CDR3 is TGTGCCAGCAGTATAGGACAGTTAGAGACCCAGTACTTC. V usage is TRBV2 and J usage is TRBJ2-5, with D tentatively TRBD1 (6 bases). Germline values: CDR1 SNHLY, CDR2 FYNNEI. There are 13 residues in the CDR3. V was pared by 5 bases and J by 4 bases, with 11 bases between. Variable domain in full (rest from reference TRBV2 and TRBJ2-5): EPEVTQTPSHQVTQMGQEVILRCVPISNHLYFYWYRQILGQKVEFLVSFYNNEISEKSEIFDDQFSVERPDGSNFTLKIRSTKLEDSAMYFCASSIGQLETQYFGPGTRLLVL.

This chain uses TRBV14 with TRBJ1-1; D gene unclear. This CDR3 spans 18 amino acids. Trimming took 1 base from V and 0 from J, leaving 18 bases between them. Germline V lookup: CDR1 SGHDN, CDR2 FVKESK. CDR3 region: CASSQAVTLEIMNTEAFF. As DNA, the CDR3 is TGTGCCAGCAGCCAAGCAGTCACCCTGGAAATAATGAACACTGAAGCTTTCTTT. The full variable domain, in which reference TRBV14 and TRBJ1-1 provide the parts outside the CDR3, is EAGVTQFPSHSVIEKGQTVTLRCDPISGHDNLYWYRRVMGKEIKFLLHFVKESKQDESGMPNNRFLAERTGGTYSTLKVQPAELEDSGVYFCASSQAVTLEIMNTEAFFGQGTRLTVV.

The rearrangement joins TRBV10-1 to TRBJ2-1; 9 nucleotides align to TRBD1. The V gene end was trimmed by 0 bases and the J gene end by 14 bases; junction bases not matched to a gene: 14. Germline CDR1 reads WNHNN; CDR2 reads SYGVQD (reference sequence). CDR3 length equals 16 residues. The CDR3 is CASSESGRSPDRGKFF. In nucleotides, the CDR3 is TGCGCCAGCAGTGAGTCTGGTCGTTCCCCGGACAGGGGAAAGTTCTTC.

This chain joins TRBV19 and TRBJ1-5; tentatively, D is TRBD1 (5 bases). Trimming pared 3 bases from V and 5 bases from J, leaving 17 bases between. CDR3 length: 16 amino acids. Germline assignment: CDR1 LNHDA and CDR2 SQIVND (reference sequence). The CDR3 region is CASSMRMGGSYQPQHF. The DNA of the CDR3 is TGTGCCAGTAGTATGAGGATGGGGGGATCGTATCAGCCCCAGCATTTT.

The rearrangement joins TRBV5-6 to TRBJ2-3; no reliable D call. The CDR3 runs to 13 residues. V gave up 0 bases and J gave up 8 bases, with 10 bases separating them. Germline V CDR1 and CDR2: SGHDT, YYEEEE. The CDR3 DNA follows: TGTGCCAGCAGCTTGGGGAGCCTAAGTACGCAGTATTTT. This codes for CASSLGSLSTQYF. The complete variable domain, with remaining parts taken from reference TRBV5-6 and TRBJ2-3, reads DAGVTQSPTHLIKTRGQQVTLRCSPKSGHDTVSWYQQALGQGPQFIFQYYEEEERQRGNFPDRFSGHQFPNYSSELNVNALLLGDSALYLCASSLGSLSTQYFGPGTRLTVL.

The gene calls are TRBV5-1 and TRBJ1-1; D not resolved. Deletions cut 5 bases from V and 0 bases from J, with 8 bases between. The germline CDR1 and CDR2 sequences are SGHRS and YFSETQ. The CDR3 sequence is 13 residues long. The CDR3 DNA sequence: TGCGCCAGCAGTAAGGGAATGAACACTGAAGCTTTCTTT. This sequence encodes CASSKGMNTEAFF.

The chain links TRBV24-1 to TRBJ2-1; D may correspond to TRBD1 or TRBD2 (6 bases each). Deletions cut 3 bases from V and 6 bases from J, with 14 bases between. The CDR3 covers 15 residues. CDR1 and CDR2 (germline): KGHDR, SFDVKD. The CDR3 region has the DNA TGTGCCACCAGTGATCCGGGGGCATCTCGCAATGAGCAGTTCTTC. This sequence encodes CATSDPGASRNEQFF.

The chain recombines TRBV7-3 with TRBJ2-3; 9 bases are shared with TRBD2. Germline lookup yields CDR1 SGHTA and CDR2 FQGTGA. This CDR3 spans 16 amino acids. V trimming: 1 base; J trimming: 5 bases; junction bases outside the gene matches: 7. DNA of the CDR3: TGTGCCAGCAGCTTAAATCCTAGCGGGATAAAAGATACGCAGTATTTT. Encoded protein: CASSLNPSGIKDTQYF.

This clonotype came up a few times. The rearrangement links TRBV20-1 to TRBJ2-2; the D gene is possibly TRBD2 (6 bases). This CDR3 has 13 residues. Germline loops: CDR1 DFQATT, CDR2 SNEGSKA (reference sequence). Trimming pared 3 bases from V and 5 bases from J, leaving 10 bases between. The CDR3 loop is CSARSLATGELFF. CDR3 DNA sequence: TGCAGTGCTAGGTCCCTAGCGACCGGGGAGCTGTTTTTT.

The V gene is TRBV2, the J gene TRBJ1-5; D possibly corresponds to TRBD1 (5 bases). V was cut by 3 bases and J by 7 bases, with 10 bases left in between. CDR3 size: 13 residues. CDR1 and CDR2 from the germline V gene are SNHLY and FYNNEI. The CDR3 sequence: CASSEVRGQPQHF. The CDR3 DNA sequence: TGTGCCAGCAGTGAGGTTCGGGGGCAGCCCCAGCATTTT.

Only a few counts were recorded for this clonotype. CDR3 nucleotide sequence: TGTGCCAGCAGTGAAAGTGGGGGTCTACCAGAGACCCAGTACTTC. It translates to CASSESGGLPETQYF. This chain connects TRBV2 to TRBJ2-5; either TRBD1 or TRBD2 may supply D (5 bases each). V was trimmed by 2 bases and J by 4 bases, leaving 14 bases between them. The germline V gene has CDR1 SNHLY and CDR2 FYNNEI. The CDR3 is 15 amino acids.

Here the CDR3 reads CAWSPGQGIETQYF. The CDR3 region has the DNA TGTGCCTGGAGTCCCGGACAGGGGATTGAGACCCAGTACTTC. The rearrangement joins TRBV30 to TRBJ2-5; TRBD1 aligns across 9 bases. Germline V gene data show CDR1 as GTSNPN and CDR2 as SVGIG (reference sequence). Trimming at V came to 2 bases and at J to 5 bases, leaving 6 bases not matched to a gene. The length of the CDR3 is 14 residues. Full variable domain (rest looked up from reference TRBV30 and TRBJ2-5): SQTIHQWPATLVQPVGSPLSLECTVEGTSNPNLYWYRQAAGRGLQLLFYSVGIGQISSEVPQNLSASRPQDRQFILSSKKLLLSDSGFYLCAWSPGQGIETQYFGPGTRLLVL.

The chain couples TRBV24-1 to TRBJ2-5; TRBD2 aligns across 15 bases. The V segment lost 2 bases and the J segment 5 bases; nucleotides outside the gene matches: 2. The CDR3 covers 16 residues. Germline values: CDR1 KGHDR, CDR2 SFDVKD. Written as DNA, the CDR3 is TGTGCCACCAGTGATTGGACTAGCGGGGGGGCTGAGACCCAGTACTTC. Protein: CATSDWTSGGAETQYF.

This clonotype was counted between two and nine times. The rearrangement uses TRBV12-3 or TRBV12-4 and TRBJ2-5; perhaps TRBD1 as D (6 bases). This CDR3 has 15 amino acids. The V end lost 2 bases, the J end lost 3 bases, and 13 bases lay between the germline ends. The CDR3: CASSLFGTREETQYF. As DNA, the CDR3 is TGTGCCAGCAGTTTATTCGGGACAAGAGAAGAGACCCAGTACTTC.

V is TRBV6-5 and J is TRBJ1-3; tentative D call: TRBD1 (6 bases). Germline V gene data show CDR1 as MNHEY and CDR2 as SVGAGI. V was shortened by 4 bases and J by 0 bases, with 19 bases between the two germline ends. The CDR3 extends over 18 amino acids. The chain's CDR3 is CASSSGIRRGDSGNTIYF. In nucleotides, the CDR3 is TGTGCCAGCAGTTCGGGGATTAGGAGGGGGGACTCTGGAAACACCATATATTTT.

The V and J genes are TRBV20-1 and TRBJ1-1; 9 bases are shared with TRBD1. V shed 6 bases, J shed 6 bases, and the junction held 8 bases outside the gene matches. CDR3 length: 13 amino acids. Per the germline V gene, CDR1 is DFQATT and CDR2 is SNEGSKA (reference sequence). CDR3 amino acids: CSAAITGGPEAFF. The CDR3 nucleotides are TGCAGTGCCGCGATAACAGGGGGCCCTGAAGCTTTCTTT.

The chain couples TRBV27 to TRBJ1-3; TRBD1 agrees at 8 bases. This CDR3 comprises 16 residues. CDR1 MNHEY and CDR2 SMNVEV come from the germline V gene (reference sequence). The V segment lost 4 bases and the J segment 0 bases; nucleotides outside the gene matches: 5. CDR3 region: CASSYKTGASGNTIYF. CDR3 in DNA: TGTGCCAGCAGTTACAAGACAGGGGCCTCTGGAAACACCATATATTTT.

This chain uses TRBV12-3 or TRBV12-4 with TRBJ1-2; 11 bases fit TRBD1. Germline trimming cut 1 base from V and 1 base from J; bases unmatched to any gene: 14. The CDR3 is 20 amino acids. In DNA, the CDR3 is TGTGCCAGCAGTTTAGGGGGATGGTTGGGACAGGGGGAAGGTAACTATGGCTACACCTTC. It yields the protein CASSLGGWLGQGEGNYGYTF.

In this sample, this clonotype turned up a few times. J is TRBJ2-5 and V is TRBV11-3, with 7 bases matching TRBD1. Germline V CDR1 and CDR2: SGHNT, YENEEA. V lost 4 bases and J lost 5; bases outside the gene matches: 10. The CDR3 is 15 amino acids. The DNA for the CDR3 is TGTGCCAGCAGCTATCAGACAGGGTCTACGGAGACCCAGTACTTC. It translates to CASSYQTGSTETQYF.

The V gene is TRBV6-5, the J gene TRBJ2-2; 9 nucleotides line up with TRBD2. The length of the CDR3 is 17 residues. From germline, CDR1 is MNHEY and CDR2 SVGAGI. The V gene end was trimmed by 0 bases and the J gene end by 6 bases; junction bases not matched to a gene: 8. The CDR3 spells CASSYSRRIAGAGELFF. CDR3 nucleotides: TGTGCCAGCAGTTACTCGAGGAGGATAGCGGGGGCCGGGGAGCTGTTTTTT.

The chain couples TRBV7-8 to TRBJ2-2; 9 positions agree with TRBD2. The CDR3 is made up of 15 amino acids. V shed 5 bases and J 4 bases; nucleotides not matched to a gene: 5. Per germline, CDR1 SGHVS and CDR2 FQNEAQ. DNA for the CDR3: TGTGCCAGCAGCATTAGCGGGGGACTCACCGGGGAGCTGTTTTTT. It specifies CASSISGGLTGELFF. Together with reference TRBV7-8 and TRBJ2-2, the CDR3 gives the full variable domain: GAGVSQSPRYKVAKRGQDVALRCDPISGHVSLFWYQQALGQGPEFLTYFQNEAQLDKSGLPSDRFFAERPEGSVSTLKIQRTQQEDSAVYLCASSISGGLTGELFFGEGSRLTVL.

The chain is built from TRBV30 and TRBJ1-3; D is ambiguous. CDR3 length equals 15 residues. The V gene's germline CDR1 is GTSNPN and CDR2 SVGIG (reference sequence). With 0 bases removed from V and 3 bases from J, the gap between germline ends came to 12 bases. CDR3 in DNA: TGTGCCTGGAGTGTACGCGCGTTGTTTGGAAACACCATATATTTT. As protein: CAWSVRALFGNTIYF. Full variable domain (rest looked up from reference TRBV30 and TRBJ1-3): SQTIHQWPATLVQPVGSPLSLECTVEGTSNPNLYWYRQAAGRGLQLLFYSVGIGQISSEVPQNLSASRPQDRQFILSSKKLLLSDSGFYLCAWSVRALFGNTIYFGEGSWLTVV.

The rearrangement uses TRBV6-1 and TRBJ1-1, with 11 nucleotides matching TRBD1. The CDR3 sequence is 17 residues long. Per the germline V gene, CDR1 is MNHNS and CDR2 is SASEGT. V lost 5 bases and J lost 6; bases outside the gene matches: 14. CDR3 nucleotide sequence: TGTGCCAGCAGTCGGACAGGGGGCGCCGCGAGTCGAGCTGAAGCTTTCTTT. Encoded protein: CASSRTGGAASRAEAFF.

The genes are TRBV5-6 and TRBJ2-2, with a weak D call TRBD2 (5 bases). Trimming pared 4 bases from V and 0 bases from J, leaving 10 bases between. The germline V gene encodes CDR1 SGHDT and CDR2 YYEEEE. The CDR3 has 15 residues. CDR3 in amino acids: CASSVARSNTGELFF. DNA of the CDR3: TGTGCCAGCAGCGTAGCGCGCTCGAACACCGGGGAGCTGTTTTTT.

The chain carries TRBV2 and TRBJ2-7, with D unresolved. The CDR3 is 13 residues long. Trimming removed 11 bases from V and 1 base from J, with 15 bases in between. Germline V gene data show CDR1 as SNHLY and CDR2 as FYNNEI. The CDR3 DNA follows: TGTGCCGGACGCCCCGGGCCATCCTACGAGCAGTACTTC. Encoded protein: CAGRPGPSYEQYF.

The chain carries TRBV2 and TRBJ2-6; D might be TRBD1 (6 bases). The V end was cut by 9 bases, the J end by 1 base, with 19 bases between. Germline V gives CDR1 SNHLY, CDR2 FYNNEI. This CDR3 is 17 amino acids long. CDR3 nucleotides: TGTGCCAGTACATGGGACACTTCAATATCTGGGGCCAACGTCCTGACTTTC. It codes for CASTWDTSISGANVLTF.